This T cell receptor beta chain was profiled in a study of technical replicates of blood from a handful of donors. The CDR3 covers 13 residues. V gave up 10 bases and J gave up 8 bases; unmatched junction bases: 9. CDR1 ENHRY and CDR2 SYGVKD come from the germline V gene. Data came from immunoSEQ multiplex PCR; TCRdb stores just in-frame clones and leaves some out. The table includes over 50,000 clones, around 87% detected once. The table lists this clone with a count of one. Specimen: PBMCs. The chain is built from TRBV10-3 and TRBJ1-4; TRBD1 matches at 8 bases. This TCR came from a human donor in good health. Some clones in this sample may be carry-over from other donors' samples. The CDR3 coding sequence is TGTGCCAACTCGGGACAGGTTGGGGAAAAACTGTTTTTT. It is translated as CANSGQVGEKLFF.